Listed below are T cell receptor beta chains from one sample, sequenced in a study of shared clonotypes between healthy human individuals. The assay was immunoSEQ multiplex PCR, and TCRdb's table has in-frame clones only and misses some. The table records about 2 million clones, just under 95% of them present only once. The sample was naive CD8+ T cells sorted from blood. The receptor set was obtained from a man younger than 35 in good health. The CDR3 runs from the conserved cysteine through the conserved F or W. D genes are given only for firm matches. Some rows mark clone size as missing; the rest say once, few, many or name a class of expanded clone.

abundance: .; j_gene: TRBJ2-1; len: 15; d_gene: .; v_gene: TRBV10-1; CDR3nt: TGCGCCAGCAGTGAAGGGGGGAGCTCCTACAATGAGCAGTTCTTC; CDR3aa: CASSEGGSSYNEQFF
abundance: .; j_gene: TRBJ2-5; len: 14; d_gene: TRBD1; v_gene: TRBV4-3; CDR3nt: TGCGCCAGCAGCCAAGAGGACAGGGAAGAGACCCAGTACTTC; CDR3aa: CASSQEDREETQYF
abundance: .; j_gene: TRBJ1-5; len: 15; d_gene: .; v_gene: TRBV2; CDR3nt: TGTGCCAGCACCCCGGGACCCCGGGGCAATCAGCCCCAGCATTTT; CDR3aa: CASTPGPRGNQPQHF
abundance: .; j_gene: TRBJ2-7; len: 14; d_gene: .; v_gene: TRBV30; CDR3nt: TGTGCCTGGAGTGTCCGGGAGATCTCCTACGAGCAGTACTTC; CDR3aa: CAWSVREISYEQYF
abundance: .; j_gene: TRBJ1-1; len: 13; d_gene: .; v_gene: TRBV28; CDR3nt: TGTGCCAGCAGCTTTAACATTAACACTGAAGCTTTCTTT; CDR3aa: CASSFNINTEAFF
abundance: .; j_gene: TRBJ2-5; len: 15; d_gene: TRBD2; v_gene: TRBV19; CDR3nt: TGTGCCACCGGGACTAGCGGGGCCTCTCAAGAGACCCAGTACTTC; CDR3aa: CATGTSGASQETQYF
abundance: .; j_gene: TRBJ1-1; len: 14; d_gene: .; v_gene: TRBV27; CDR3nt: TGTGCCAGCAGTCCGACAGTAATGAACACTGAAGCTTTCTTT; CDR3aa: CASSPTVMNTEAFF
abundance: .; j_gene: TRBJ1-2; len: 13; d_gene: TRBD1; v_gene: TRBV7-9; CDR3nt: TGTGCCAGCACACACCGGGACAGCTATGGCTACACCTTC; CDR3aa: CASTHRDSYGYTF
abundance: once; j_gene: TRBJ2-7; len: 13; d_gene: .; v_gene: TRBV6-1; CDR3nt: TGTGCCAGCGGGACCGGGACACTCTACGAGCAGTACTTC; CDR3aa: CASGTGTLYEQYF
abundance: few; j_gene: TRBJ1-6; len: 16; d_gene: TRBD1; v_gene: TRBV7-6; CDR3nt: TGTGCCAGCAGCTTCACAGGGGTACGGGATAATTCACCCCTCCACTTT; CDR3aa: CASSFTGVRDNSPLHF
abundance: .; j_gene: TRBJ2-2; len: 14; d_gene: .; v_gene: TRBV7-9; CDR3nt: TGTGCCAGCAGCTTAGCACTAGAACCCGGGGAGCTGTTTTTT; CDR3aa: CASSLALEPGELFF
abundance: .; j_gene: TRBJ2-3; len: 17; d_gene: TRBD2; v_gene: TRBV27; CDR3nt: TGTGCCAGCAGTTTCCTACCTCCTAGCGGGAGACCAGATACGCAGTATTTT; CDR3aa: CASSFLPPSGRPDTQYF
abundance: .; j_gene: TRBJ1-4; len: 16; d_gene: .; v_gene: TRBV2; CDR3nt: TGTGCCAGCAGTGACCCTACCTCTGCAACTAATGAAAAACTGTTTTTT; CDR3aa: CASSDPTSATNEKLFF
abundance: once; j_gene: TRBJ2-3; len: 15; d_gene: .; v_gene: TRBV5-6; CDR3nt: TGTGCCAGCAGGTTTGGTGGGGGGCCCGTAGATACGCAGTATTTT; CDR3aa: CASRFGGGPVDTQYF
abundance: .; j_gene: TRBJ2-5; len: 14; d_gene: .; v_gene: TRBV5-1; CDR3nt: TGCGCCAGCAGCTTGGAGTACTCCCAAGAGACCCAGTACTTC; CDR3aa: CASSLEYSQETQYF
abundance: .; j_gene: TRBJ1-2; len: 13; d_gene: .; v_gene: TRBV7-2; CDR3nt: TGTGCCAGCAGCTTAGAGGATCACTATGGCTACACCTTC; CDR3aa: CASSLEDHYGYTF
abundance: .; j_gene: TRBJ2-7; len: 14; d_gene: .; v_gene: TRBV4-1; CDR3nt: TGCGCCAGCAGCCAAGGGGGCCTTTCCTACGAGCAGTACTTC; CDR3aa: CASSQGGLSYEQYF
abundance: .; j_gene: TRBJ2-7; len: 15; d_gene: TRBD2; v_gene: TRBV4-1; CDR3nt: TGCGCCAGCAGCCAAGGGCCGGGAGGCACCTACGAGCAGTACTTC; CDR3aa: CASSQGPGGTYEQYF
abundance: .; j_gene: TRBJ1-1; len: 13; d_gene: TRBD1; v_gene: TRBV29-1; CDR3nt: TGCAGCGTGGAGACAGGGTCCCTACAGGGAGCTTTCTTT; CDR3aa: CSVETGSLQGAFF
abundance: .; j_gene: TRBJ1-6; len: 14; d_gene: .; v_gene: TRBV7-9; CDR3nt: TGTGCCAGCAGCTTACAGGGAGTAGACTCACCCCTCCACTTT; CDR3aa: CASSLQGVDSPLHF
abundance: .; j_gene: TRBJ2-7; len: 16; d_gene: .; v_gene: TRBV5-6; CDR3nt: TGTGCCAGCAGCTTGGAGGGGCAGGGGCTCTCCTACGAGCAGTACTTC; CDR3aa: CASSLEGQGLSYEQYF
abundance: .; j_gene: TRBJ2-7; len: 14; d_gene: .; v_gene: TRBV5-4; CDR3nt: TGTGCCAGCAGCCAGGCAGGGAGCTCCTACGAGCAGTACTTC; CDR3aa: CASSQAGSSYEQYF
abundance: .; j_gene: TRBJ1-2; len: 12; d_gene: .; v_gene: TRBV11-2; CDR3nt: TGTGCCAGCAGCCCCGGGGTGTTTGGCTACACCTTC; CDR3aa: CASSPGVFGYTF
abundance: once; j_gene: TRBJ1-6; len: 14; d_gene: TRBD1; v_gene: TRBV11-2; CDR3nt: TGTGCCAGCAGCTGGGACAGCTATAATTCACCCCTCCACTTT; CDR3aa: CASSWDSYNSPLHF
abundance: .; j_gene: TRBJ1-1; len: 13; d_gene: .; v_gene: TRBV27; CDR3nt: TGTGCCAGCAGTCCACCAGGGGTGACTGAAGCTTTCTTT; CDR3aa: CASSPPGVTEAFF
abundance: .; j_gene: TRBJ2-7; len: 15; d_gene: TRBD1; v_gene: TRBV6-1; CDR3nt: TGTGCCAGCAGTGACCCGACAGGGGGCCGCTACGAGCAGTACTTC; CDR3aa: CASSDPTGGRYEQYF
abundance: .; j_gene: TRBJ2-7; len: 14; d_gene: .; v_gene: TRBV7-6; CDR3nt: TGTGCCAGCAGCCCCTACGAGGGCTCCTACGAGCAGTACTTC; CDR3aa: CASSPYEGSYEQYF
abundance: .; j_gene: TRBJ2-7; len: 16; d_gene: TRBD2; v_gene: TRBV7-6; CDR3nt: TGTGCCAGCAGCTTATGGGGGGCGGGAGGGCCTAACGAGCAGTACTTC; CDR3aa: CASSLWGAGGPNEQYF
abundance: .; j_gene: TRBJ2-7; len: 15; d_gene: TRBD2; v_gene: TRBV11-2; CDR3nt: TGTGCCAGCAGCGCGATCTCTAGCGGGGGAAACGAGCAGTACTTC; CDR3aa: CASSAISSGGNEQYF
abundance: .; j_gene: TRBJ1-3; len: 16; d_gene: .; v_gene: TRBV11-2; CDR3nt: TGTGCCAGCAGCTTTAGACCAGAACCTTCTGGAAACACCATATATTTT; CDR3aa: CASSFRPEPSGNTIYF
abundance: .; j_gene: TRBJ2-7; len: 15; d_gene: .; v_gene: TRBV27; CDR3nt: TGTGCCAGCAGTTCTACCGCGGGACAGTCCTACGAGCAGTACTTC; CDR3aa: CASSSTAGQSYEQYF
abundance: .; j_gene: TRBJ1-5; len: 17; d_gene: TRBD1; v_gene: TRBV19; CDR3nt: TGTGCCAGTAGTACTCGGACAGGGGGAAGGAACAATCAGCCCCAGCATTTT; CDR3aa: CASSTRTGGRNNQPQHF
abundance: once; j_gene: TRBJ1-6; len: 15; d_gene: .; v_gene: TRBV27; CDR3nt: TGTGCCAGCAGTTTATACGGGACGGACTATTCACCCCTCCACTTT; CDR3aa: CASSLYGTDYSPLHF
abundance: .; j_gene: TRBJ2-3; len: 16; d_gene: .; v_gene: TRBV27; CDR3nt: TGTGCCAGCAGTTTAATCTCCGGGAGCAGCACAGATACGCAGTATTTT; CDR3aa: CASSLISGSSTDTQYF
abundance: .; j_gene: TRBJ2-1; len: 15; d_gene: TRBD2; v_gene: TRBV27; CDR3nt: TGTGCCAGCAGTCTTAGGGGCGGGGGGTACAATGAGCAGTTCTTC; CDR3aa: CASSLRGGGYNEQFF
abundance: .; j_gene: TRBJ2-5; len: 17; d_gene: TRBD2; v_gene: TRBV7-2; CDR3nt: TGTGCCAGCAGCTTGGGGACTAGCGGGAGAGGGAAAGAGACCCAGTACTTC; CDR3aa: CASSLGTSGRGKETQYF
abundance: .; j_gene: TRBJ2-5; len: 11; d_gene: .; v_gene: TRBV6-5; CDR3nt: TGTGCCAGCAGCCAACAGGGGACCCAGTACTTC; CDR3aa: CASSQQGTQYF
abundance: .; j_gene: TRBJ1-6; len: 15; d_gene: .; v_gene: TRBV11-1; CDR3nt: TGTGCCAGCAGCTTAGGTCACCCAGGGAATTCACCCCTCCACTTT; CDR3aa: CASSLGHPGNSPLHF
abundance: .; j_gene: TRBJ2-5; len: 16; d_gene: TRBD2; v_gene: TRBV4-2; CDR3nt: TGTGCCAGCAGCCGCCGTGGGACTAGCGGGGAAGAGACCCAGTACTTC; CDR3aa: CASSRRGTSGEETQYF
abundance: .; j_gene: TRBJ2-2; len: 13; d_gene: .; v_gene: TRBV6-5; CDR3nt: TGTGCCAGCAGTTACACCTCGGGCGGGGAGCTGTTTTTT; CDR3aa: CASSYTSGGELFF
abundance: .; j_gene: TRBJ2-1; len: 14; d_gene: TRBD2; v_gene: TRBV30; CDR3nt: TGTGCCTGGAGTATAGCGGGGGGGCCTAATGAGCAGTTCTTC; CDR3aa: CAWSIAGGPNEQFF
abundance: .; j_gene: TRBJ2-7; len: 13; d_gene: .; v_gene: TRBV5-1; CDR3nt: TGCGCCAGCAGCTTGGAGTCAGTCTACGAGCAGTACTTC; CDR3aa: CASSLESVYEQYF